This T cell receptor beta chain was recovered during a study of blood T cell repertoires in COVID-19 (dated by TCRdb to 2020 to 2021). Notes on the research overall: Samples from collaborators originated in the United States, Italy and Spain and spanned both the acute and convalescent phases of COVID-19. The prospective study material was composed of cDNA or gDNA derived from T cells, B-cell-depleted T cells, or PBMCs. Subjects who had been exposed to COVID-19, were actively infected with it, or had recovered from it provided the deeply sampled blood TCRbeta repertoires that made up the dataset. The repertoires were released in a freely available public database intended as a resource for research on the immune response to SARS-CoV-2. The samples were drawn from the first 160 participants of the ongoing ImmuneRACE study and from some 1,300 subjects provided by 6 global collaborators. A de-identified subject ID, COVID-19 status, age in years and sex were almost always included in the sample metadata. Where HLA class I and class II types were available, the types were taken from metadata supplied by the sample provider, not from assay-based typing.

The collaborating institutions used their own protocols to collect whole blood in K2EDTA tubes. For TCRbeta analysis, collaborators shipped samples as frozen whole blood, isolated PBMCs, or DNA extracted from either of those sample types. About this clone itself: No cognate antigen has been identified for it. Base qualities were left out, and no much larger clone turns up one base away.

TCRbeta CDR3 regions were amplified from genomic DNA using the immunoSEQ Assay, a bias-controlled multiplex PCR. In the source study's methods: The number of nucleated cells in each sample was estimated from the amplification of reference gene primers within the assay. To quantify the absolute abundance of each unique TCRbeta CDR3 rearrangement, sequence reads were collapsed and filtered. Productive Simpson clonality was computed per sample as the square root of Simpson's diversity index over productive rearrangements. TCRdb took over this immuneACCESS table, retaining in-frame rearrangements with V and J assigned. Such tables are incomplete; in checked studies, under half of the missing clones stem from an unresolved V gene, and the remainder is unexplained. That table gives V, J and clone size, and the DNA gave D and trimming. For this sample there are just over 200,000 clones; approximately 84% appear just once. The ten largest clones take up approximately 6% of the sample.

General conclusions and limits of the study: How much clinical and demographic metadata was included differed by source and by participant, and the metadata was provided uncurated.

The material sequenced was peripheral blood. This receptor was taken from an elderly man with acute or convalescent COVID-19.

The nucleotides are TGCGCCAGCAGCCAAGAACCGGGGACAGGGGAAGAGACCCAGTACTTC. Translated, this is CASSQEPGTGEETQYF. The rearrangement joined TRBV4-1 to TRBJ2-5, with TRBD1 identical over 10 junction bases. V and J are trimmed by 0 bases and 3 bases, and the gene matches miss 4 bases of the junction. The CDR3 sequence holds 16 residues, the cysteine and phenylalanine included. Here the CDR3 DNA is all that survives: 48 bases in frame from base 1. CDR1 and CDR2, looked up from the germline V gene, are MGHRA and YSYEKL.